This entry describes one T cell receptor beta chain. Antigen specificity is unknown. The CDR3 totals 12 residues. Trimming removed 4 bases from V and 4 bases from J; junction bases left unmatched: 1. Germline V gene lookup returns CDR1 SGHTA and CDR2 FQGNSA. Profiled with immunoSEQ multiplex PCR; TCRdb holds only in-frame clones, not every one. In the table there are tens of thousands of clones, 85% to 95% of which are singletons. The sample originates from a study of OX40 agonist ivuxolimab in advanced cancers. At the level of the study: Every 2 weeks, ivuxolimab was infused into the patients intravenously at between 0.01 and 10 mg/kg. Antecedent anti-PD-1, anti-PD-L1 or anti-CTLA-4 therapy was permissible, with 35% to 40% having received some. Overall study findings and caveats: In the expanded peripheral T cells, antigen specificity was never determined. Relative to CD4+ cells, CD8+ T cells on average had more expanded clones.

The chain is built from TRBV7-2 and TRBJ2-7, with 7 bases aligning to TRBD2. The TCR originated in an adult with an advanced solid tumor such as melanoma, head and neck, liver or kidney cancer. The sample consisted of CD4+ or CD8+ T cells sorted from blood, taken in a trial of the OX40 agonist ivuxolimab. CDR3 nucleotide sequence: TGTGCCAGCAGCTGGGGGGGATACGAGCAGTACTTC. Amino acid sequence: CASSWGGYEQYF.